This TCR beta chain was identified during a study of blood T cell repertoires in COVID-19. This clone was found once. V lost 1 base, J lost 2 bases, and 9 bases lay in between. This CDR3 is 14 amino acids long. CDR1 and CDR2 from the germline V gene are SGHNT and YYREEE (reference sequence). Profiled with immunoSEQ multiplex PCR; TCRdb holds only in-frame clones, not every one. The sample comprises 90,000 or so clones, approximately 80% of which are singletons, and about 25% rests with the top ten. The chain has TRBV5-4 and TRBJ1-1; D perhaps matches TRBD1 (5 bases). The receptor was derived from a man aged 55 to 69 with acute or convalescent COVID-19. Sequenced material: peripheral blood. CDR3 in amino acids: CASSLRQLNTEAFF. In DNA form, the CDR3 reads TGTGCCAGCAGCTTGAGACAGTTAAACACTGAAGCTTTCTTT.